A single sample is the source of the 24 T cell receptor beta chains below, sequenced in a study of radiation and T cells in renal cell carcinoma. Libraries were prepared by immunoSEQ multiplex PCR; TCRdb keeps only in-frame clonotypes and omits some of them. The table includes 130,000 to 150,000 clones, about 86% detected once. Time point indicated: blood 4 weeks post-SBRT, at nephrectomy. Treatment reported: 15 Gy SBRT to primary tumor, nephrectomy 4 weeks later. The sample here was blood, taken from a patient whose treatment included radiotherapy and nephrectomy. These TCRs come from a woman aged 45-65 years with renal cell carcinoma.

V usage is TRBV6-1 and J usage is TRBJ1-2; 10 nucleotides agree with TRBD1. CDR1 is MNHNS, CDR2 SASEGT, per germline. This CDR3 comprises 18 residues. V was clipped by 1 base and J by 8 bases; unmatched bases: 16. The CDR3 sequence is CASSEVLGTGAEREGYTF. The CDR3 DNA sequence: TGTGCCAGCAGTGAAGTTTTGGGGACAGGGGCAGAGCGAGAAGGCTACACCTTC.

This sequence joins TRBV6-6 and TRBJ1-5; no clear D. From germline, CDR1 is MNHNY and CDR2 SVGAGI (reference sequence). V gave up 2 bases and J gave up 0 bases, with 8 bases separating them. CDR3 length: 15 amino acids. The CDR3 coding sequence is TGTGCCAGCAGTTACAAAATACTTAGCAATCAGCCCCAGCATTTT. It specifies CASSYKILSNQPQHF.

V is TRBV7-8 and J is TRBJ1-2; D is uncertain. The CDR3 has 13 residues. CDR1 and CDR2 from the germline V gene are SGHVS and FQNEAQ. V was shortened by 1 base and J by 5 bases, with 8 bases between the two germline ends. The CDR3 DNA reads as TGTGCCAGCAGCTTAGGGGTGGGGTATGGCTACACCTTC. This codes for CASSLGVGYGYTF.

CDR3 nucleotides: TGTGCCAGCAGCGACGGGGGTAAGGCTGAAGCTTTCTTT. Protein sequence: CASSDGGKAEAFF. J is TRBJ1-1 and V is TRBV6-5, with D maybe TRBD1 (5 bases). This CDR3 has 13 amino acids. V was trimmed by 6 bases and J by 6 bases, leaving 14 bases between them. CDR1 and CDR2 from the germline V gene are MNHEY and SVGAGI.

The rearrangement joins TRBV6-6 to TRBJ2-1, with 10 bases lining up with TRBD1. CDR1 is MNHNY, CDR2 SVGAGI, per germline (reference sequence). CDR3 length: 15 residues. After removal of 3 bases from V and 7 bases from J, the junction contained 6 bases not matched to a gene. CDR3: CASSYPGQGNNEQFF. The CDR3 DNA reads TGTGCCAGCAGTTATCCGGGACAGGGGAATAATGAGCAGTTCTTC.

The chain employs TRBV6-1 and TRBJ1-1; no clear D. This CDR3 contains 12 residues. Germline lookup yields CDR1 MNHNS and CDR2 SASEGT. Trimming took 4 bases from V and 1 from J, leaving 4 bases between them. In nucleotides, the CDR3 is TGTGCCAGCAGTGTAGGGAACACTGAAGCTTTCTTT. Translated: CASSVGNTEAFF.

This CDR3 is CASSKNEKLFF. Written as DNA, the CDR3 is TGTGCCAGTAGTAAGAATGAAAAACTGTTTTTT. The V and J genes are TRBV19 and TRBJ1-4, with D hard to call. Per the germline V gene, CDR1 is LNHDA and CDR2 is SQIVND (reference sequence). Trimming removed 4 bases at V and 5 bases at J, with 2 bases between. The CDR3 has 11 residues.

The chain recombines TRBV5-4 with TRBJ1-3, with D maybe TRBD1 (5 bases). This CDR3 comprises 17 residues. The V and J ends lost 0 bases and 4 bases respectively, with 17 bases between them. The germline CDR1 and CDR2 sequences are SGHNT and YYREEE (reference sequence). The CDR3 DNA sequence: TGTGCCAGCAGCTTGGAGGTGGTCGCGGGGCCAGGAAACACCATATATTTT. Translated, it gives CASSLEVVAGPGNTIYF. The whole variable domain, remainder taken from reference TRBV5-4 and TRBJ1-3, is ETGVTQSPTHLIKTRGQQVTLRCSSQSGHNTVSWYQQALGQGPQFIFQYYREEENGRGNFPPRFSGLQFPNYSSELNVNALELDDSALYLCASSLEVVAGPGNTIYFGEGSWLTVV.

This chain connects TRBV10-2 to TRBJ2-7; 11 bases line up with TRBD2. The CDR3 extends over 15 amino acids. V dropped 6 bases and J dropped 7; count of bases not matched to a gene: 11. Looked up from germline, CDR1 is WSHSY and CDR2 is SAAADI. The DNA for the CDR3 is TGCGCCAGCAGCCCGTCTAGCGGGGGGCTCGGGGAGCAGTACTTC. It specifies CASSPSSGGLGEQYF.

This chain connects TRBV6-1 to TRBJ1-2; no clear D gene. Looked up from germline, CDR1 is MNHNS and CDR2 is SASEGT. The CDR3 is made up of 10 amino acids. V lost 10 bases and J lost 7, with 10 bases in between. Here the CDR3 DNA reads TGTGCCACCGGGCTAATTGGCTACACCTTC. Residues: CATGLIGYTF.

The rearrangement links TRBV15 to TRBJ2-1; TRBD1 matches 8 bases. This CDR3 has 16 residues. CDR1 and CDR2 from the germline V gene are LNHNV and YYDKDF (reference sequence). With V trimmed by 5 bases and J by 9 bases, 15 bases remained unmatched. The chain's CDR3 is CATSEMDRAHRGEQFF. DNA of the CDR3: TGTGCCACCAGCGAGATGGACAGGGCCCATCGTGGTGAGCAGTTCTTC.

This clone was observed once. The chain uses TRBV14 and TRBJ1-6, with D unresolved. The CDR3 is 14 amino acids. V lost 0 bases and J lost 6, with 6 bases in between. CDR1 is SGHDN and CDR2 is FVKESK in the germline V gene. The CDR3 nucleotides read TGTGCCAGCAGCCAAGAGCTAGTTAATTCACCCCTCCACTTT. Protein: CASSQELVNSPLHF.

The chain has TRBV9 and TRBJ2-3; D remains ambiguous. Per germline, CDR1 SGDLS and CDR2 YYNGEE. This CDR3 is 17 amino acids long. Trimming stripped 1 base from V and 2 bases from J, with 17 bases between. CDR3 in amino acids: CASSVSVSNHNTDTQYF. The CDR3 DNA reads TGTGCCAGCAGCGTATCCGTTAGCAATCATAACACAGATACGCAGTATTTT.

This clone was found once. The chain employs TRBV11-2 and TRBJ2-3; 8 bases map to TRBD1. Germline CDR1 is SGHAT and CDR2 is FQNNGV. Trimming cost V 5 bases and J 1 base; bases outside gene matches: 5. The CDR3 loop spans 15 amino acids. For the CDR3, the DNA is TGTGCCAGCAGCCGGACAGGGTACGGCACAGATACGCAGTATTTT. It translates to CASSRTGYGTDTQYF.

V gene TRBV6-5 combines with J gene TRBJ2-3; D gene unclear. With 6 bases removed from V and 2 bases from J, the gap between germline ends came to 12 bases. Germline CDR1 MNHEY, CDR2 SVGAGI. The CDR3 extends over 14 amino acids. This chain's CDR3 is CASRVVPYTDTQYF. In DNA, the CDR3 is TGTGCCAGCAGAGTCGTCCCGTACACAGATACGCAGTATTTT.

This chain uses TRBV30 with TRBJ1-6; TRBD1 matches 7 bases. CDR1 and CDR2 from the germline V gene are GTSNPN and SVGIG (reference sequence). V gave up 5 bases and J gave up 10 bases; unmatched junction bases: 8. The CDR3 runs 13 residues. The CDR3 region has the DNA TGTGCCTGGGGGGGACAGAGGCGGTCACCCCTCCACTTT. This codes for CAWGGQRRSPLHF. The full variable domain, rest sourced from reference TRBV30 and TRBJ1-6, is SQTIHQWPATLVQPVGSPLSLECTVEGTSNPNLYWYRQAAGRGLQLLFYSVGIGQISSEVPQNLSASRPQDRQFILSSKKLLLSDSGFYLCAWGGQRRSPLHFGNGTRLTVT.

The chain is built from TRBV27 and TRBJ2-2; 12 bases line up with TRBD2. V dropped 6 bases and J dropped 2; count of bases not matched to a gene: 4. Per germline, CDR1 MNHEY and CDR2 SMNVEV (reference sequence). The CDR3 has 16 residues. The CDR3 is CASSKLAGGNTGELFF. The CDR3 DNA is TGTGCCAGCAGCAAACTAGCGGGAGGCAACACCGGGGAGCTGTTTTTT.

The CDR3 here is CATMDSGLETQYF. As DNA, the CDR3 is TGTGCCACCATGGACAGCGGTCTAGAGACCCAGTACTTC. The chain has TRBV15 and TRBJ2-5; a weak D match, TRBD1 (6 bases). This CDR3 is 13 amino acids long. Germline assignment: CDR1 LNHNV and CDR2 YYDKDF (reference sequence). V lost 7 bases to trimming and J lost 4 bases, with 13 bases between them.

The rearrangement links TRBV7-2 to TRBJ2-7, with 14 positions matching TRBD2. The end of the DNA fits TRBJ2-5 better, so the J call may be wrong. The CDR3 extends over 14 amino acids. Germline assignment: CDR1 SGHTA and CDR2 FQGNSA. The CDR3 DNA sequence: TGTGCCAGCAGCCCGGGGACTAGCGGGAGGACCCAGTACTTC. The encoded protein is CASSPGTSGRTQYF.

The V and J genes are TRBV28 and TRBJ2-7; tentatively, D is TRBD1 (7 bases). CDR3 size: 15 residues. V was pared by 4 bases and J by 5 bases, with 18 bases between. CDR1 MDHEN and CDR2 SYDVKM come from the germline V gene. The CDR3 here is CASSSGQAREDEQYF. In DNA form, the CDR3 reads TGTGCCAGCAGTTCCGGACAGGCAAGGGAGGACGAGCAGTACTTC.

As DNA, the CDR3 is TGTGCCAGCAGTCTTAACAGGGGGGCGGATGGCTACACCTTC. Translation gives CASSLNRGADGYTF. The V gene is TRBV6-5, the J gene TRBJ1-2, with 8 bases identical to TRBD1. This CDR3 contains 14 residues. The V segment lost 5 bases and the J segment 6 bases; nucleotides outside the gene matches: 8. The germline gives CDR1 MNHEY, CDR2 SVGAGI.

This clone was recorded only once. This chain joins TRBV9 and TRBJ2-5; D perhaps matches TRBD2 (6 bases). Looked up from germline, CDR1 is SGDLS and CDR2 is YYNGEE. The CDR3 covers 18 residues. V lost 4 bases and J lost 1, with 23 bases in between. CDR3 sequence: CASSPRKSGEIGQETQYF. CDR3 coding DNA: TGTGCCAGCAGCCCCCGTAAGTCGGGGGAAATTGGCCAAGAGACCCAGTACTTC.

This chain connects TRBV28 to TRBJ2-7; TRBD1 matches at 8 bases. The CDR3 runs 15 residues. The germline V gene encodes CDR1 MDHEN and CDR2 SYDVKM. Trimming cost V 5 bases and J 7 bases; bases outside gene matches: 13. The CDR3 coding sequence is TGTGCCAGCAGTCAGGGGGGACAGGCTTCACGGGAGCAGTACTTC. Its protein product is CASSQGGQASREQYF.

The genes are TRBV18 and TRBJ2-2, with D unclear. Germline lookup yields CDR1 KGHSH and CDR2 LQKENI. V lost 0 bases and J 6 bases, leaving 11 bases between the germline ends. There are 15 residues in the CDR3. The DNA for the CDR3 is TGTGCCAGCTCACCACCCCCCCGAGCTTCCGGGGAGCTGTTTTTT. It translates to CASSPPPRASGELFF.